These 10 T cell receptor beta chains were sequenced from one sample in a study of blood T cell repertoires in COVID-19. Some clones are missing from TCRdb's copy, which holds only in-frame ones; the method was immunoSEQ multiplex PCR. Among about 180,000 clones, 89% were seen once, and the ten largest hold 1.5% to 2%. The sequencing sample was made of peripheral blood. The receptors stem from a man between 18 and 35 years old who had recovered from COVID-19.

The CDR3 sequence: CASSALPGQGNEKLFF. CDR3 DNA: TGCGCCAGCAGCGCTCTACCGGGACAGGGGAATGAAAAACTGTTTTTT. The chain couples TRBV5-1 to TRBJ1-4, with 10 bases that match TRBD1. The CDR3 extends over 16 amino acids. V lost 4 bases and J lost 5; bases outside the gene matches: 8. Germline-derived CDR1 and CDR2 are SGHRS and YFSETQ.

The chain has TRBV11-2 and TRBJ1-2; 9 bases are a match to TRBD1. Per germline, CDR1 SGHAT and CDR2 FQNNGV. J was trimmed by 5 bases and V by 5 bases; bases with no gene match: 6. The CDR3 is 14 residues long. CDR3 DNA: TGTGCCAGCAGCCTACAGGGGGCGCTGTATGGCTACACCTTC. Protein: CASSLQGALYGYTF.

The chain couples TRBV19 to TRBJ2-1; 13 bases map to TRBD2. The CDR3 loop spans 14 amino acids. Germline loops: CDR1 LNHDA, CDR2 SQIVND (reference sequence). V lost 5 bases and J lost 14; bases outside the gene matches: 9. DNA of the CDR3: TGTGCCAGTAGTCACGCGGGACTAGCGGGAAAGGAGTTCTTC. Protein sequence: CASSHAGLAGKEFF. The whole variable domain, remainder taken from reference TRBV19 and TRBJ2-1, is DGGITQSPKYLFRKEGQNVTLSCEQNLNHDAMYWYRQDPGQGLRLIYYSQIVNDFQKGDIAEGYSVSREKKESFPLTVTSAQKNPTAFYLCASSHAGLAGKEFFGPGTRLTVL.

This chain connects TRBV7-2 to TRBJ2-1; D is ambiguous. CDR3 length: 13 residues. Germline V gives CDR1 SGHTA, CDR2 FQGNSA. V lost 1 base and J lost 9, with 10 bases in between. The DNA for the CDR3 is TGTGCCAGCAGCTTAGGTTGGGCAACTGAGCAGTTCTTC. This translates into CASSLGWATEQFF.

The chain joins TRBV19 to TRBJ1-3; the D is unclear. Germline CDR1 LNHDA, CDR2 SQIVND (reference sequence). CDR3 length: 13 amino acids. Deletions cut 9 bases from V and 2 bases from J, with 11 bases between. In nucleotides, the CDR3 is TGTGCCAGCCGGACTGGGGCTGGAAACACCATATATTTT. The encoded protein is CASRTGAGNTIYF.

The chain has TRBV27 and TRBJ2-7, with D possibly being TRBD1 (5 bases). V was trimmed by 3 bases and J by 2 bases, leaving 11 bases between them. This CDR3 has 14 residues. The V gene's germline CDR1 is MNHEY and CDR2 SMNVEV (reference sequence). The DNA of the CDR3 is TGTGCCAGCAGTTTTGAGGCAGGGACCTACGAGCAGTACTTC. Protein: CASSFEAGTYEQYF.

The chain has TRBV3-1 (or the pseudogene TRBV3-2) and TRBJ1-1, with D unclear. CDR1 is LGHDT and CDR2 is YNNKEL in the germline V gene (reference sequence). V lost 1 base and J 6 bases, leaving 3 bases between the germline ends. The CDR3 spans 11 residues. The CDR3, as DNA: TGTGCCAGCAGCCAAGCATCTGAAGCTTTCTTT. It yields the protein CASSQASEAFF.

The J gene is TRBJ1-6, the V gene TRBV4-2; D may be TRBD1 (5 bases). This CDR3 region has 14 residues. In germline, CDR1 is LGHNA, CDR2 YNFKEQ. Trimming cost V 4 bases and J 6 bases, with 10 bases left between them. For the CDR3, the DNA is TGTGCCAGCAGCCCAGGGTTCGGTAATTCACCCCTCCACTTT. As protein: CASSPGFGNSPLHF.

The V and J genes are TRBV6-5 and TRBJ2-7; D call uncertain. The V end was cut by 0 bases, the J end by 3 bases, with 9 bases between. The CDR3 length is 14 residues. Germline values: CDR1 MNHEY, CDR2 SVGAGI. For the CDR3, the DNA is TGTGCCAGCAGTTACTCACTATCCTACTACGAGCAGTACTTC. This codes for CASSYSLSYYEQYF.

This chain uses TRBV4-1 with TRBJ1-5, with 9 bases lining up with TRBD1. The CDR3 spans 16 residues. V shed 2 bases and J 4 bases; nucleotides not matched to a gene: 6. Germline values: CDR1 MGHRA, CDR2 YSYEKL. In nucleotides, the CDR3 is TGCGCCAGCAGCCAACCCGGACAGGGGTTAAATCAGCCCCAGCATTTT. Translation: CASSQPGQGLNQPQHF.